This T cell receptor beta chain was documented in a study of control samples from healthy donors and cancer patients. Trimming cost V 4 bases and J 0 bases, with 22 bases left between them. The CDR3 extends over 19 amino acids. The germline gives CDR1 LNHDA, CDR2 SQIVND (reference sequence). The assay was immunoSEQ multiplex PCR, and TCRdb's table has in-frame clones only and misses some. This sample has about 53,000 clones, with roughly 87% found just once. The specimen sequenced was PBMCs. This clonotype originated in a man in his fifties or sixties with head and neck cancer. The rearrangement uses TRBV19 and TRBJ1-3; D unresolved. CDR3 sequence: CASSNKYLSVLTSGNTIYF. CDR3 nucleotides: TGTGCCAGTAGTAATAAGTATTTGTCCGTCCTGACCTCTGGAAACACCATATATTTT.